This T cell receptor (beta chain) stems from a study of sequential checkpoint blockade in melanoma. Background on the study: Randomization was 1:1 between first-line nivolumab→ipilimumab and ipilimumab→nivolumab. After nivolumab or ipilimumab alone, about two dozen patients had week-13 rebiopsies. Broader study findings: About 30 times likelier clinical benefit followed increased tumor T-cell fraction and clonality.

CDR3 length: 16 amino acids. Trimming removed 3 bases at V and 6 bases at J, with 15 bases between. Germline values: CDR1 MDHEN, CDR2 SYDVKM. About this clone itself: The target antigen is unknown.

The sample's treatment: randomized to nivolumab then ipilimumab (arm A) or the reverse (arm B). The table came from immunoSEQ multiplex PCR; TCRdb's copy has only in-frame clones and leaves some out. The data hold some 7,200 clones, with approximately 22% observed a single time. The V and J genes are TRBV28 and TRBJ1-6; D perhaps matches TRBD1 (5 bases). This specimen consisted of tumor tissue (inferred from file names), obtained from a patient given nivolumab and ipilimumab in sequence. The sequence was obtained from a human donor with melanoma. This CDR3 reads CASSLGQLGSNSPLHF. DNA for the CDR3: TGTGCCAGCAGTTTGGGGCAGCTTGGGAGTAATTCACCCCTCCACTTT. Full variable domain (outside the CDR3, taken from reference TRBV28 and TRBJ1-6): DVKVTQSSRYLVKRTGEKVFLECVQDMDHENMFWYRQDPGLGLRLIYFSYDVKMKEKGDIPEGYSVSREKKERFSLILESASTNQTSMYLCASSLGQLGSNSPLHFGNGTRLTVT.